Below, 26 T cell receptor beta chains from the same sample are listed, as sequenced in a study of OX40 agonist ivuxolimab in advanced cancers. Assay used: immunoSEQ multiplex PCR; TCRdb lists only in-frame clones, some missing. The sample records 20,000 or so clones, nearly 85% being singletons. The specimen was CD4+ or CD8+ T cells sorted from blood, collected in a trial of the OX40 agonist ivuxolimab. The receptors were gathered from an adult with an advanced solid tumor such as melanoma, head and neck, liver or kidney cancer.

V is TRBV5-1 and J is TRBJ2-3; 13 positions match TRBD2. V lost 4 bases to trimming and J lost 1 base; unmatched junction nucleotides: 6. The CDR3 has 17 amino acids. CDR1 is SGHRS and CDR2 is YFSETQ in the germline V gene. CDR3 loop: CASSPRLAGGGTDTQYF. The CDR3 nucleotides are TGCGCCAGCAGCCCCAGACTAGCGGGGGGCGGCACAGATACGCAGTATTTT. The full variable domain, rest sourced from reference TRBV5-1 and TRBJ2-3, is KAGVTQTPRYLIKTRGQQVTLSCSPISGHRSVSWYQQTPGQGLQFLFEYFSETQRNKGNFPGRFSGRQFSNSRSEMNVSTLELGDSALYLCASSPRLAGGGTDTQYFGPGTRLTVL.

The chain is built from TRBV2 and TRBJ2-2; D is tentatively TRBD1 or TRBD2 (5 bases each). The CDR3 length is 14 residues. V dropped 4 bases and J dropped 8 bases, with 14 bases sitting between them. Germline V gene lookup returns CDR1 SNHLY and CDR2 FYNNEI. This CDR3 reads CASSAQTVAGELFF. The CDR3 DNA follows: TGTGCCAGCAGTGCCCAGACAGTAGCGGGGGAGCTGTTTTTT. The entire variable domain, with the rest obtained from reference TRBV2 and TRBJ2-2, is as follows: EPEVTQTPSHQVTQMGQEVILRCVPISNHLYFYWYRQILGQKVEFLVSFYNNEISEKSEIFDDQFSVERPDGSNFTLKIRSTKLEDSAMYFCASSAQTVAGELFFGEGSRLTVL.

DNA of the CDR3: TGTGCCAGCAGCCAACAACTTCGCACAGATACGCAGTATTTT. Translated: CASSQQLRTDTQYF. The chain has TRBV7-3 and TRBJ2-3; no firm D call. Germline values: CDR1 SGHTA, CDR2 FQGTGA. The CDR3 contains 14 residues. Trimming removed 5 bases from V and 1 base from J, with 10 bases in between.

Only a few counts were recorded for this clone. V and J are TRBV18 and TRBJ2-7; 9 bases map to TRBD2. Germline CDR1 and CDR2: KGHSH and LQKENI. The J segment lost 1 base and the V segment lost 1 base, leaving 8 bases of the junction unmatched. The CDR3 loop spans 17 amino acids. The CDR3 nucleotides are TGTGCCAGCTCACCACGAACTAGCGGGTTCGTTTCCTACGAGCAGTACTTC. Protein sequence: CASSPRTSGFVSYEQYF.

This chain uses TRBV14 with TRBJ1-6; D remains ambiguous. V lost 0 bases and J 7 bases, leaving 7 bases between the germline ends. Germline V gene lookup returns CDR1 SGHDN and CDR2 FVKESK. CDR3 length: 14 residues. In DNA form, the CDR3 reads TGTGCCAGCAGCCAAGAGCCTATAAATTCACCCCTCCACTTT. Its protein product is CASSQEPINSPLHF.

The V and J genes are TRBV2 and TRBJ1-1; TRBD1 matches at 7 bases. The trim removed 8 bases at V and 6 bases at J, leaving 9 bases unmatched. The CDR3 extends over 13 amino acids. CDR1 is SNHLY and CDR2 is FYNNEI in the germline V gene. CDR3 region: CASYRGGVSEAFF. The CDR3 DNA follows: TGTGCCAGCTATAGAGGGGGCGTGTCTGAAGCTTTCTTT.

V gene TRBV2 combines with J gene TRBJ2-1; 13 bases are a match to TRBD2. In germline, CDR1 is SNHLY, CDR2 FYNNEI. V gave up 6 bases and J gave up 5 bases; unmatched junction bases: 7. The CDR3 spans 16 residues. The CDR3 DNA follows: TGTGCCAGCAGGAGGACTAGCGGGAGTCGGAACAATGAGCAGTTCTTC. Residues: CASRRTSGSRNNEQFF.

The chain recombines TRBV30 with TRBJ2-3, with D possibly TRBD2 on 6 matching bases. With 0 bases removed from V and 1 base from J, the gap between germline ends came to 23 bases. CDR1 GTSNPN and CDR2 SVGIG come from the germline V gene (reference sequence). The CDR3 consists of 19 residues. The CDR3 loop is CAWSVPRWAAGLRTDTQYF. CDR3 sequence (DNA): TGTGCCTGGAGTGTACCTCGCTGGGCAGCGGGCCTCCGCACAGATACGCAGTATTTT. The full variable domain, rest sourced from reference TRBV30 and TRBJ2-3, is SQTIHQWPATLVQPVGSPLSLECTVEGTSNPNLYWYRQAAGRGLQLLFYSVGIGQISSEVPQNLSASRPQDRQFILSSKKLLLSDSGFYLCAWSVPRWAAGLRTDTQYFGPGTRLTVL.

In its sample, this clone was seen once. This rearrangement joins TRBV5-6 to TRBJ1-2, with D perhaps TRBD1 (5 bases). The CDR3 contains 16 residues. V was shortened by 0 bases and J by 1 base, with 13 bases between the two germline ends. In germline, CDR1 is SGHDT, CDR2 YYEEEE. The CDR3 DNA sequence: TGTGCCAGCAGCTTGGACGGCGGGACCCGTAACTATGGCTACACCTTC. This translates into CASSLDGGTRNYGYTF. Full variable domain (rest looked up from reference TRBV5-6 and TRBJ1-2): DAGVTQSPTHLIKTRGQQVTLRCSPKSGHDTVSWYQQALGQGPQFIFQYYEEEERQRGNFPDRFSGHQFPNYSSELNVNALLLGDSALYLCASSLDGGTRNYGYTFGSGTRLTVV.

Comment on this clone: Other DNA sequences in this specimen translate into the identical CDR3. The chain carries TRBV5-1 and TRBJ1-1, with D uncertain. The CDR3 is 13 amino acids. V was trimmed by 0 bases and J by 2 bases, leaving 5 bases between them. CDR1 SGHRS and CDR2 YFSETQ come from the germline V gene. The CDR3 here is CASSLGGNTEAFF. For the CDR3, the DNA is TGCGCCAGCAGCTTGGGCGGCAACACTGAAGCTTTCTTT.

The J gene is TRBJ2-1, the V gene TRBV14, with 9 bases fitting TRBD2. The trim removed 3 bases at V and 0 bases at J, leaving 18 bases unmatched. The germline V gene has CDR1 SGHDN and CDR2 FVKESK. This CDR3 has 21 amino acids. CDR3 sequence: CASSQKIGLSLAGTSYNEQFF. The CDR3 coding sequence is TGTGCCAGCAGCCAGAAGATAGGCCTGAGCCTAGCGGGAACCTCCTACAATGAGCAGTTCTTC.

The genes are TRBV7-2 and TRBJ1-5, with TRBD1 as a possible D gene (6 bases). Trimming shortened V by 0 bases and J by 7 bases, and 13 bases separated the two germline ends. This CDR3 is built from 15 residues. Germline V gene lookup returns CDR1 SGHTA and CDR2 FQGNSA. The CDR3 is CASSLALQGRQPQHF. The CDR3, as DNA: TGTGCCAGCAGCTTAGCGCTCCAGGGGCGCCAGCCCCAGCATTTT. Looking up the rest from reference TRBV7-2 and TRBJ1-5 gives the full variable domain: GAGVSQSPSNKVTEKGKDVELRCDPISGHTALYWYRQSLGQGLEFLIYFQGNSAPDKSGLPSDRFSAERTGGSVSTLTIQRTQQEDSAVYLCASSLALQGRQPQHFGDGTRLSIL.

This clone showed up just once. This rearrangement joins TRBV5-4 to TRBJ2-7; 13 bases match TRBD2. Germline V gene sequence: CDR1 SGHNT, CDR2 YYREEE (reference sequence). The V gene end was trimmed by 4 bases and the J gene end by 4 bases; junction bases not matched to a gene: 2. This CDR3 contains 14 residues. CDR3 in amino acids: CASSPGLAGYEQYF. The CDR3 coding sequence is TGTGCCAGCAGCCCGGGACTAGCGGGATACGAGCAGTACTTC.

The CDR3 coding sequence is TGTGCCAGCAGCTCGACCGGGACCTCTAGCACAGATACGCAGTATTTT. Translated: CASSSTGTSSTDTQYF. This chain joins TRBV9 and TRBJ2-3; D tentatively fits TRBD1 or TRBD2 (5 bases each). Germline V gene data show CDR1 as SGDLS and CDR2 as YYNGEE. The germline V and J ends were trimmed by 4 bases and 0 bases, with 15 bases remaining between them. The CDR3 runs 16 residues. Full variable domain (remainder filled in from reference TRBV9 and TRBJ2-3): DSGVTQTPKHLITATGQRVTLRCSPRSGDLSVYWYQQSLDQGLQFLIQYYNGEERAKGNILERFSAQQFPDLHSELNLSSLELGDSALYFCASSSTGTSSTDTQYFGPGTRLTVL.

This clone was seen just once. The V gene is TRBV4-1, the J gene TRBJ2-6, with 10 bases that match TRBD2. CDR3 length equals 18 residues. Germline CDR1 is MGHRA and CDR2 is YSYEKL. V was pared by 8 bases and J by 0 bases, with 10 bases of the junction left unmatched. In nucleotides, the CDR3 is TGCGCCAGCGCAGCCCCAGCGGGGGGGACCTCTGGGGCCAACGTCCTGACTTTC. Protein: CASAAPAGGTSGANVLTF.

This clone was seen only once. The chain combines TRBV4-1 with TRBJ1-5, with D perhaps TRBD1 (5 bases). Germline V lookup: CDR1 MGHRA, CDR2 YSYEKL. The CDR3 runs 14 residues. Trimming removed 0 bases at V and 5 bases at J, with 8 bases between. The CDR3 protein is CASSQDPGDQPQHF. The DNA for the CDR3 is TGCGCCAGCAGCCAAGATCCGGGGGATCAGCCCCAGCATTTT.

The V gene is TRBV5-1, the J gene TRBJ2-7, with 10 bases lining up with TRBD2. Per the germline V gene, CDR1 is SGHRS and CDR2 is YFSETQ. This CDR3 is 17 amino acids long. Trimming at V came to 4 bases and at J to 0 bases, leaving 10 bases not matched to a gene. CDR3 in DNA: TGCGCCAGCAGCAATAGAGCCGTAGCGGGAGGCTCCTACGAGCAGTACTTC. Translated, it gives CASSNRAVAGGSYEQYF.

This clone has only one observation. The chain employs TRBV9 and TRBJ2-5; a possible D gene is TRBD1 (7 bases). This CDR3 spans 14 amino acids. Between the trimmed V and J ends, which lost 3 bases and 5 bases, there was a span of 14 bases. Germline-derived CDR1 and CDR2 are SGDLS and YYNGEE. The CDR3 sequence is CASSATSGGETQYF. CDR3 sequence (DNA): TGTGCCAGCAGCGCCACCTCAGGGGGGGAGACCCAGTACTTC.

The J gene is TRBJ2-1, the V gene TRBV10-2, with D uncertain. CDR1 is WSHSY, CDR2 SAAADI, per germline. CDR3 length: 11 residues. V lost 7 bases to trimming and J lost 7 bases, with 8 bases between them. This chain's CDR3 is CASNGGNEQFF. In DNA form, the CDR3 reads TGCGCCAGCAACGGTGGGAATGAGCAGTTCTTC.

This clone appeared once. This sequence joins TRBV25-1 and TRBJ2-5; D possibly corresponds to TRBD1 (6 bases). Germline CDR1 reads MGHDK; CDR2 reads SYGVNS. V was trimmed by 6 bases and J by 2 bases, leaving 25 bases between them. There are 18 residues in the CDR3. This chain's CDR3 is CASSRSGQNLLGQETQYF. CDR3 coding DNA: TGTGCCAGCAGCCGATCGGGACAAAATCTTCTAGGGCAAGAGACCCAGTACTTC.

The J gene is TRBJ2-7, the V gene TRBV28; a weak D match, TRBD2 (6 bases). The CDR3 covers 15 residues. Germline V gene data show CDR1 as MDHEN and CDR2 as SYDVKM. V gave up 3 bases and J gave up 0 bases, with 12 bases separating them. CDR3 protein: CASSFGGSGSYEQYF. The CDR3 DNA reads TGTGCCAGCAGTTTTGGGGGGAGTGGCTCCTACGAGCAGTACTTC. The full variable domain, in which reference TRBV28 and TRBJ2-7 provide the parts outside the CDR3, is DVKVTQSSRYLVKRTGEKVFLECVQDMDHENMFWYRQDPGLGLRLIYFSYDVKMKEKGDIPEGYSVSREKKERFSLILESASTNQTSMYLCASSFGGSGSYEQYFGPGTRLTVT.

This clone appeared a few times. This same CDR3 is encoded by further DNA sequences in the sample. The J gene is TRBJ2-7, the V gene TRBV4-1; D is possibly TRBD1 or TRBD2 (5 bases each). The germline gives CDR1 MGHRA, CDR2 YSYEKL. Deletions cut 0 bases from V and 3 bases from J, with 21 bases between. CDR3 length: 18 residues. CDR3 region: CASSQDGPSGGKGYEQYF. The CDR3 DNA reads TGCGCCAGCAGCCAAGATGGCCCTTCTGGGGGAAAAGGCTACGAGCAGTACTTC.

The rearrangement links TRBV27 to TRBJ2-1; 8 bases line up with TRBD2. The CDR3 has 15 residues. The J segment lost 3 bases and the V segment lost 2 bases, leaving 3 bases of the junction unmatched. Germline-derived CDR1 and CDR2 are MNHEY and SMNVEV (reference sequence). CDR3 DNA: TGTGCCAGCAGTTTAGTTAGCGGGGACTACAATGAGCAGTTCTTC. Its translation is CASSLVSGDYNEQFF.

V usage is TRBV19 and J usage is TRBJ1-4; TRBD1 matches 8 bases. The CDR3 has 14 amino acids. CDR1 and CDR2 (germline): LNHDA, SQIVND (reference sequence). Germline trimming cut 6 bases from V and 7 bases from J; bases unmatched to any gene: 7. CDR3 DNA: TGTGCCAGTAGGGTCCAGGGGGCCGGTGAAAAACTGTTTTTT. Its protein is CASRVQGAGEKLFF.

The chain is built from TRBV27 and TRBJ1-6; TRBD1 might be the D (5 bases). Trimming stripped 4 bases from V and 5 bases from J, with 12 bases between. Germline-derived CDR1 and CDR2 are MNHEY and SMNVEV (reference sequence). This CDR3 contains 15 residues. In nucleotides, the CDR3 is TGTGCCAGCAGTTCCCAGGGAAAAAATAATTCACCCCTCCACTTT. Translation: CASSSQGKNNSPLHF.

The chain is built from TRBV18 and TRBJ2-5; 7 bases are shared with TRBD2. Germline V lookup: CDR1 KGHSH, CDR2 LQKENI. The CDR3 runs to 14 residues. J lost 5 bases, V lost 3 bases, and 6 bases had no gene match. The CDR3 region is CASSPNGRPETQYF. The CDR3 DNA reads TGTGCCAGCTCACCTAACGGGAGGCCGGAGACCCAGTACTTC.